The rows below give T cell receptor beta chains drawn from one sample of a study of blood T cell repertoires in COVID-19. Profiling relied on immunoSEQ multiplex PCR, and the TCRdb table lists in-frame clones only, not all of them. The sample has about 140,000 clones, 84% seen once; the top ten hold 7% to 9.5%. Sequenced sample: peripheral blood. Receptor source: a man aged 25 to 40 with COVID-19, enrolled during active disease. Both conserved end residues are part of each CDR3. D genes are given only for firm matches. The size field is filled for only some rows; it gives once, few, many or a size class.

D	V	J	size	DNA	CDR3
NA	TRBV28	TRBJ1-2	few	TGTGCCAGCAGTTTACTAGTAGGTCCTTTGTCTGGCTACACCTTC	CASSLLVGPLSGYTF
TRBD1	TRBV3-1/TRBV3-2	TRBJ2-7	NA	TGTGCCAGCAGCTTCTGGACAGGGAATAACTACGAGCAGTACTTC	CASSFWTGNNYEQYF
TRBD1	TRBV28	TRBJ1-5	many	TGTGCCAGCGAGACAGGGGATCAGCCCCAGCATTTT	CASETGDQPQHF
TRBD1	TRBV30	TRBJ1-5	NA	TGTGCCTGGAGTGTACTGGGACAGGGAAAAAATCAGCCCCAGCATTTT	CAWSVLGQGKNQPQHF
NA	TRBV11-2	TRBJ2-2	NA	TGTGCCAGCAAAGGGAGTGTCGGGGAGCTGTTTTTT	CASKGSVGELFF
NA	TRBV10-1	TRBJ2-5	NA	TGCGCCAGCAGTGGACAGGCCCAAGAGACCCAGTACTTC	CASSGQAQETQYF
TRBD1	TRBV29-1	TRBJ2-1	NA	TGCAGCGTTAGTTCCAGGGACAGCGGTGAGCAGTTCTTC	CSVSSRDSGEQFF
TRBD2	TRBV5-1	TRBJ2-5	NA	TGCGCCAGCAGCTCTGGGACTAGCGGGAGCGCCGGGCAAGAGACCCAGTACTTC	CASSSGTSGSAGQETQYF
NA	TRBV3-1/TRBV3-2	TRBJ2-7	NA	TGTGCCAGCAGCCAAGATCTGGGGCTCCTTTCTGACAAGCAGTACTTC	CASSQDLGLLSDKQYF
NA	TRBV27	TRBJ2-7	NA	TGTGCCAGCAGTTTAAGCAGGGTGGCCGAGCAGTACTTC	CASSLSRVAEQYF
NA	TRBV7-2	TRBJ2-5	NA	TGTGCCAGCAGCTTATCAGGAACCCAAGAGACCCAGTACTTC	CASSLSGTQETQYF
NA	TRBV12-3/TRBV12-4	TRBJ2-7	NA	TGTGCCAGCAGTAAGAACAGATACTACGAGCAGTACTTC	CASSKNRYYEQYF
NA	TRBV7-3	TRBJ2-3	NA	TGTGCCAGCAGCTTATCCGGAGATACGCAGTATTTT	CASSLSGDTQYF
TRBD1	TRBV6-5	TRBJ1-2	NA	TGTGCCTCCCAGGGACAGGGGGCCTATGGCTACACCTTC	CASQGQGAYGYTF
TRBD2	TRBV7-8	TRBJ2-5	NA	TGTGCCAGCAGCTTTAGGGGGGGACTAGCGGAAGAGACCCAGTACTTC	CASSFRGGLAEETQYF
TRBD1	TRBV30	TRBJ1-4	NA	TGTGCCTGGGACGGGACAGGCCTGAATGAAAAACTGTTTTTT	CAWDGTGLNEKLFF
NA	TRBV3-1/TRBV3-2	TRBJ2-3	NA	TGTGCCAGCAGCCCCCTCCCAGATACGCAGTATTTT	CASSPLPDTQYF
NA	TRBV23-1	TRBJ1-1	NA	TGCGCCAGCAGTCGGGAGCGGACGGTTGGCACTGAAGCTTTCTTT	CASSRERTVGTEAFF
NA	TRBV10-1	TRBJ2-7	NA	TGCGCCAGCTCCCGACAGGCTGCCTACGAGCAGTACTTC	CASSRQAAYEQYF
NA	TRBV7-3	TRBJ2-7	NA	TGTGCCAGCAGCTTAACCCCCGGAGGGTTGAACGAGCAGTACTTC	CASSLTPGGLNEQYF
NA	TRBV5-1	TRBJ2-7	NA	TGCGCCAGCAGCTTGGCCGGCACAGTGGGCACCTACGAGCAGTACTTC	CASSLAGTVGTYEQYF
TRBD1	TRBV9	TRBJ2-7	few	TGTGCCAGCAGCGGCGGGCGAGGTAGGTTAGGGGGCCTGGACGAGCAGTACTTC	CASSGGRGRLGGLDEQYF
TRBD1	TRBV30	TRBJ1-5	NA	TGTGCCTGGGGGACAGTTTATAGCAATCAGCCCCAGCATTTT	CAWGTVYSNQPQHF
NA	TRBV11-2	TRBJ2-5	NA	TGTGCCAGCAGCTCTCCCGGCTCCACGGGGACCCAGTACTTC	CASSSPGSTGTQYF
TRBD2	TRBV19	TRBJ2-7	NA	TGTGCCAGTAGTCAGGCCGGGACTAGCGGTTACGAGCAGTACTTC	CASSQAGTSGYEQYF
NA	TRBV9	TRBJ2-7	NA	TGTGCCAGCAGCGTAGCTACTTCGTACGAGCAGTACTTC	CASSVATSYEQYF
NA	TRBV4-2	TRBJ1-4	NA	TGTGCCAGCAGCCCCCGGCAGGTCCTTAATGAAAAACTGTTTTTT	CASSPRQVLNEKLFF
TRBD1	TRBV5-6	TRBJ2-6	NA	TGTGCCAGCAGCTTTATGACAGGGACTGGGGCCAACGTCCTGACTTTC	CASSFMTGTGANVLTF
NA	TRBV3-1/TRBV3-2	TRBJ2-7	NA	TGTGCCAGCAGCCAAGAGGTAAGGGGGGAGGGGGAGCAGTACTTC	CASSQEVRGEGEQYF
NA	TRBV12-3/TRBV12-4	TRBJ1-5	NA	TGTGCCAGCAGTTTAGAGGAGGGTCAGCCCCAGCATTTT	CASSLEEGQPQHF
TRBD1	TRBV28	TRBJ1-6	NA	TGTGCCAGCAGTTGGACAGGGAGTAATTCACCCCTCCACTTT	CASSWTGSNSPLHF
NA	TRBV7-2	TRBJ1-2	NA	TGTGCCAGCAGCTTAGCGCCCGGGACCATGGAGGGGGGCTACACCTTC	CASSLAPGTMEGGYTF
NA	TRBV12-3/TRBV12-4	TRBJ1-6	NA	TGTGCCAGCAGTTCTAATTCAGCGAGAAGCCTCCACTTT	CASSSNSARSLHF
NA	TRBV28	TRBJ1-1	NA	TGTGCCAGCGGGGAGGGTTTAGGCACTGAAGCTTTCTTT	CASGEGLGTEAFF
NA	TRBV29-1	TRBJ1-2	NA	TGCAGCGTTACGAGGGACTATGGCTACACCTTC	CSVTRDYGYTF
NA	TRBV20-1	TRBJ1-5	NA	TGCAGTGCTAGCCCGAATCAGCCCCAGCATTTT	CSASPNQPQHF
NA	TRBV24-1	TRBJ2-1	NA	TGTGCCACCAGTGATTTGAGGAGGGGAAAACAGTTCTTC	CATSDLRRGKQFF
TRBD1	TRBV9	TRBJ2-2	NA	TGTGCCAGCAGCATAACAGGGGCCGGGGAGCTGTTTTTT	CASSITGAGELFF
TRBD2	TRBV11-1	TRBJ2-2	NA	TGTGCCAGCAGCCCTCTAGCGGGAGGAGTCACCGGGGAGCTGTTTTTT	CASSPLAGGVTGELFF
NA	TRBV3-1/TRBV3-2	TRBJ2-7	NA	TGTGCCAGCAGCCCGTCACTTGGACTGGCCAACGCCTACGAGCAGTACTTC	CASSPSLGLANAYEQYF
TRBD1	TRBV6-5	TRBJ2-3	NA	TGTGCCAGCAGAGAGGACAGGGGACAGACAGATACGCAGTATTTT	CASREDRGQTDTQYF
NA	TRBV19	TRBJ2-7	NA	TGTGCCAGTAGTATAGGGGCGACCCGGAGGCTTTACGAGCAGTACTTC	CASSIGATRRLYEQYF
TRBD2	TRBV2	TRBJ2-1	few	TGTGCCAGCAGTGCAAGCGGGAGGGCAACGCAGTTCTTC	CASSASGRATQFF
NA	TRBV28	TRBJ2-7	NA	TGTGCCAGCAGTTTATCCGGCTACGAGCAGTACTTC	CASSLSGYEQYF
TRBD1	TRBV19	TRBJ1-6	few	TGTGCCAGTAGTCCGTGGGACAGGGGTAATTCACCCCTCCACTTT	CASSPWDRGNSPLHF
NA	TRBV29-1	TRBJ1-2	NA	TGCAGCGTTGATGGTCTTGGGAGGACTGCCCGTGGTGGCTACACCTTC	CSVDGLGRTARGGYTF
TRBD2	TRBV28	TRBJ2-1	NA	TGTGCCAGCAGTTTAGGACTAGCCCGTAATGAGCAGTTCTTC	CASSLGLARNEQFF
NA	TRBV19	TRBJ1-5	NA	TGTGCCAGTAGGGCAGGTGGTTCGAGCAATCAGCCCCAGCATTTT	CASRAGGSSNQPQHF